This TCR beta chain was retrieved from a study of OX40 agonist ivuxolimab in advanced cancers. Repertoires were generated with immunoSEQ multiplex PCR, while TCRdb's copy carries only in-frame clones and drops some. The table lists about 98,000 clones, 85% to 95% of them singletons. The CDR3 is 14 residues long. Trimming cost V 4 bases and J 3 bases, with 13 bases left between them. Germline CDR1 MNHNS, CDR2 SASEGT. V and J are TRBV6-1 and TRBJ2-7; D uncertain. This specimen consisted of CD4+ or CD8+ T cells sorted from blood, obtained in a trial of the OX40 agonist ivuxolimab. This sequence originates from an adult with an advanced solid tumor such as melanoma, head and neck, liver or kidney cancer. The CDR3 sequence: CASSGGTNLYEQYF. CDR3 nucleotide sequence: TGTGCCAGCAGTGGTGGTACTAACCTCTACGAGCAGTACTTC.